This T cell receptor (beta chain) was identified in a study of blood T cell repertoires in COVID-19. The authors' processing: Reference gene primer amplification in the assay estimated nucleated cell counts. Some clones are missing from TCRdb's copy, which holds only in-frame ones; the method was immunoSEQ multiplex PCR. That table is the source of V, J and clone size, and D and trimming were worked out from the DNA. The data hold approximately 200,000 clones, with approximately 90% observed a single time. The CDR3 spans 12 residues. Germline V gives CDR1 SQVTM, CDR2 ANQGSEA. Trimming took 6 bases from V and 4 from J, leaving 12 bases between them.

This clonotype was obtained from a man younger than 40 with COVID-19, enrolled during active disease. Sample: peripheral blood. The rearrangement links TRBV29-1 to TRBJ1-1; TRBD1 might be the D (6 bases). The CDR3 sequence is CSVTGMSTEAFF. CDR3 DNA: TGCAGCGTAACAGGGATGAGCACTGAAGCTTTCTTT.